The rows below give T cell receptor beta chains drawn from one sample of a study of Ad26.COV2.S vaccination and SARS-CoV-2 variants. Clones were sequenced by immunoSEQ multiplex PCR, and TCRdb holds only the in-frame ones, with some missing. The data hold some 270,000 clones, with approximately 88% observed a single time. This material consisted of peripheral blood, taken in a trial of Ad26.COV2.S vaccine versus placebo. The receptors shown here come from a person aged 18-65 years who received the Ad26.COV2.S COVID-19 vaccine or a placebo. Both conserved end residues are part of each CDR3. D genes are given only for firm matches. Size is omitted from some rows. Given values are once, few, many or a class for expanded clones.

TRBJ2-5 | TRBV7-2 | - | - | TGTGCCAGCAGCTTTATAGGGCTAAGAGAGACCCAGTACTTC | CASSFIGLRETQYF
TRBJ1-4 | TRBV18 | - | - | TGTGCCAGCTCACCAGGGAGGGGAGAGGAAAAACTGTTTTTT | CASSPGRGEEKLFF
TRBJ2-1 | TRBV5-4 | TRBD2 | - | TGTGCCAGCAGCTTGGCCAAGCTAGCGGGAGGGAAAACCTACAATGAGCAGTTCTTC | CASSLAKLAGGKTYNEQFF
TRBJ2-7 | TRBV7-9 | - | few | TGTGCCAGCGTTAGGGGCGAGGGCGAGCAGTACTTC | CASVRGEGEQYF
TRBJ2-3 | TRBV5-1 | - | - | TGCGCCAGCAGCTTGGAGGGCACCCGCACAGATACGCAGTATTTT | CASSLEGTRTDTQYF
TRBJ1-1 | TRBV4-2 | TRBD1 | few | TGTGCCAGCAGCCACCAAACAGGGGGCGCAGGCACTGAAGCTTTCTTT | CASSHQTGGAGTEAFF
TRBJ1-4 | TRBV6-5 | - | - | TGTGCCAGCAGCTCACAGGGACCTAATGAAAAACTGTTTTTT | CASSSQGPNEKLFF
TRBJ2-7 | TRBV18 | - | - | TGTGCCAGCTCACCCGGCGGCGAGCAGTACTTC | CASSPGGEQYF
TRBJ2-1 | TRBV7-9 | TRBD2 | once | TGTGCCAGCAGCCGATCCGCCGGGACTAGCGGGGGTGGGGAGTTCTTC | CASSRSAGTSGGGEFF
TRBJ1-1 | TRBV15 | - | many | TGTGCCACCAGCAGAGACCGACCGGGACCTAACACTGAAGCTTTCTTT | CATSRDRPGPNTEAFF
TRBJ1-1 | TRBV5-6 | - | once | TGTGCCAGCAGTCCGGCAGGGGCGCACGAAGCTTTCTTT | CASSPAGAHEAFF
TRBJ2-7 | TRBV29-1 | TRBD1 | - | TGCAGCGTTAGGCAGGGGGCCGGCGAGCAGTACTTC | CSVRQGAGEQYF
TRBJ2-5 | TRBV5-1 | TRBD1 | - | TGCGCCAGCACTGGGACAGCAAACCAAGAGACCCAGTACTTC | CASTGTANQETQYF
TRBJ2-3 | TRBV7-2 | TRBD2 | - | TGTGCCAGCAGCACGCGACTAGCGGATACAGATACGCAGTATTTT | CASSTRLADTDTQYF
TRBJ2-7 | TRBV7-9 | - | once | TGTGCCAGCAGCTTAGCGGCTGTCGAGCAGTACTTC | CASSLAAVEQYF
TRBJ1-1 | TRBV19 | - | - | TGTGCCAGTAGAGGGCAGGGACGGTCGAACACTGAAGCTTTCTTT | CASRGQGRSNTEAFF
TRBJ2-1 | TRBV6-2/TRBV6-3 | TRBD2 | - | TGTGCCAGCAGTCCGGCAAGCGGGAGGAGGAATGAGCAGTTCTTC | CASSPASGRRNEQFF
TRBJ2-6 | TRBV4-1 | - | - | TGCGCCAGCAGCCAAGAATCATCCAGCTCTGGGGCCAACGTCCTGACTTTC | CASSQESSSSGANVLTF
TRBJ2-1 | TRBV6-6 | - | - | TGTGCCAGCCAACTCCGGGACGCGCCCTACAATGAGCAGTTCTTC | CASQLRDAPYNEQFF
TRBJ1-1 | TRBV4-3 | - | - | TGCGCCAGCAGCCCGGAGACAGAGATGAACACTGAAGCTTTCTTT | CASSPETEMNTEAFF
TRBJ2-5 | TRBV13 | - | - | TGTGCCAGCAGCTTAGGGACTGTTATAGAGACCCAGTACTTC | CASSLGTVIETQYF
TRBJ1-2 | TRBV2 | TRBD1 | - | TGTGCCAGCAGTGAAGGTAACAGGGGGGAGTTGGGCTATGGCTACACCTTC | CASSEGNRGELGYGYTF
TRBJ2-5 | TRBV11-1 | - | - | TGTGCCAGCAGCTTCGGGGAGACCCAGTACTTC | CASSFGETQYF
TRBJ1-3 | TRBV6-1 | - | - | TGTGCCAGCAGTGAAAGTTGGGGAACAAGCTCTGGAAACACCATATATTTT | CASSESWGTSSGNTIYF
TRBJ1-1 | TRBV5-6 | - | - | TGTGCCAGCAGCTTGGTTGGCACTGAAGCTTTCTTT | CASSLVGTEAFF
TRBJ1-4 | TRBV6-5 | - | - | TGTGCCAGCAGCTCTGCAGGAACAGGCGGAAAACTGTTTTTT | CASSSAGTGGKLFF
TRBJ2-3 | TRBV3-1/TRBV3-2 | - | - | TGTGCCAGCAGCCAAGGCTCCGCGGATACGCAGTATTTT | CASSQGSADTQYF
TRBJ2-1 | TRBV7-9 | TRBD2 | - | TGTGCCAGGGGAACTAGCGGGGGGAACAATGAGCAGTTCTTC | CARGTSGGNNEQFF
TRBJ1-6 | TRBV14 | - | - | TGTGCCAGCAGCCAAGATCTGGACAGTAATTCACCCCTCCACTTT | CASSQDLDSNSPLHF
TRBJ2-2 | TRBV20-1 | - | - | TGCAGTGCTAGTGGGTGGGACGGAGCAAACACCGGGGAGCTGTTTTTT | CSASGWDGANTGELFF
TRBJ2-7 | TRBV30 | TRBD2 | - | TGTGCCTGGAGTGTTGGTGCGGGGGGCTGGGAGCAGTACTTC | CAWSVGAGGWEQYF